Below, 31 T cell receptor beta chains from the same sample are listed, as sequenced in a study of beta chain features in type 1 diabetes. TCRB transcripts that were expressed got sequenced, as all of the isolated RNA had been reverse transcribed. TCRdb's copy holds only in-frame clones and misses some; the assay was immunoSEQ multiplex PCR. The table records 150,000 to 200,000 clones, more than 60% of them present only once. Study-wide points: Moderate yet significant TCRB CDR3 shortening was seen in Type 1 diabetes patients in all four CD4+ subsets.

Antigens of these TCRs are unknown. The sequencing sample was made of naive CD4+ T cells from blood. The receptors were sampled from a man younger than 45 with type 1 diabetes.

The chain combines TRBV7-9 with TRBJ2-4, with D tentatively TRBD1 (5 bases). The V end was cut by 0 bases, the J end by 4 bases, with 13 bases between. Germline lookup yields CDR1 SEHNR and CDR2 FQNEAQ (reference sequence). This CDR3 spans 16 amino acids. In DNA, the CDR3 is TGTGCCAGCAGCTTAGCGGTGTCCAGGACAAAAAACATTCAGTACTTC. It codes for CASSLAVSRTKNIQYF.

The chain links TRBV11-2 to TRBJ2-1; possibly TRBD2 for D (6 bases). Germline CDR1 reads SGHAT; CDR2 reads FQNNGV. This CDR3 spans 14 amino acids. Deletions cut 11 bases from V and 0 bases from J, with 14 bases between. The CDR3 region is CAVKAGSSYNEQFF. The CDR3 region has the DNA TGTGCCGTCAAGGCGGGGAGCTCCTACAATGAGCAGTTCTTC.

The V call is TRBV29-1, the J call TRBJ2-2; no reliable D call. The germline V and J ends were trimmed by 6 bases and 4 bases, with 12 bases remaining between them. Germline CDR1 is SQVTM and CDR2 is ANQGSEA. The CDR3 is 13 amino acids. CDR3 sequence: CSVASTATGELFF. The CDR3, as DNA: TGCAGCGTCGCAAGCACGGCCACCGGGGAGCTGTTTTTT.

This clone was picked up a small number of times. The V and J genes are TRBV5-1 and TRBJ2-3; TRBD2 matches at 7 bases. The CDR3 length is 17 residues. J was trimmed by 2 bases and V by 0 bases; bases with no gene match: 9. The germline V gene encodes CDR1 SGHRS and CDR2 YFSETQ. CDR3 sequence (DNA): TGCGCCAGCAGCTTGGGAGCCGGGACTATACACACAGATACGCAGTATTTT. It codes for CASSLGAGTIHTDTQYF.

The chain employs TRBV29-1 and TRBJ2-7; possible D gene TRBD1, 6 bases. The CDR3 runs 15 residues. Trimming pared 5 bases from V and 3 bases from J, leaving 20 bases between. Germline V gene sequence: CDR1 SQVTM, CDR2 ANQGSEA. CDR3 amino acids: CSVQGPIDTIYEQYF. CDR3 DNA sequence: TGCAGCGTTCAGGGGCCCATCGATACAATCTACGAGCAGTACTTC.

The CDR3 loop reads CASSLSGAYEQYF. In DNA, the CDR3 is TGTGCCAGCAGCCTTAGCGGGGCCTACGAGCAGTACTTC. The chain recombines TRBV7-2 with TRBJ2-7; 8 bases agree with TRBD2. J lost 2 bases, V lost 5 bases, and 2 bases had no gene match. Germline CDR1 and CDR2: SGHTA and FQGNSA. The CDR3 totals 13 residues.

The J gene is TRBJ1-2, the V gene TRBV30, with D possibly TRBD1 on 6 matching bases. The V end was cut by 4 bases, the J end by 5 bases, with 11 bases between. CDR3 length equals 12 residues. Germline lookup yields CDR1 GTSNPN and CDR2 SVGIG (reference sequence). The CDR3 spells CAWIRGDYGYTF. CDR3 bases: TGTGCCTGGATCAGGGGAGATTATGGCTACACCTTC.

This chain links TRBV7-9 with TRBJ2-1; 7 bases are a match to TRBD1. In germline, CDR1 is SEHNR, CDR2 FQNEAQ (reference sequence). The CDR3 has 14 residues. V shed 5 bases and J 2 bases; nucleotides not matched to a gene: 3. The CDR3 DNA follows: TGTGCCAGCAGCACCGGGACAGCCTACAATGAGCAGTTCTTC. This encodes CASSTGTAYNEQFF.

The V call is TRBV4-3, the J call TRBJ2-7; no firm D call. Germline CDR1 LGHNA, CDR2 YSLEER. Trimming stripped 2 bases from V and 3 bases from J, with 11 bases between. The CDR3 extends over 14 amino acids. The CDR3 DNA reads TGCGCCAGCAGCCAACAATACGGCAGCTACGAGCAGTACTTC. Its protein product is CASSQQYGSYEQYF.

CDR3 residues: CAWRDREAQFF. CDR3 bases: TGTGCCTGGAGGGACAGGGAGGCGCAGTTCTTC. The V gene is TRBV30, the J gene TRBJ2-1; 8 bases fit TRBD1. This CDR3 contains 11 residues. Germline V CDR1 and CDR2: GTSNPN, SVGIG (reference sequence). V lost 3 bases to trimming and J lost 12 bases; unmatched junction nucleotides: 4.

This clone appeared a few times. V gene TRBV29-1 combines with J gene TRBJ2-2; 11 nucleotides line up with TRBD2. J gave up 0 bases and V 5 bases, and 5 bases lay outside the gene matches. The CDR3 covers 16 residues. Germline V gene lookup returns CDR1 SQVTM and CDR2 ANQGSEA. DNA for the CDR3: TGCAGCGTTCGACTAGCGGGGAGATCGAACACCGGGGAGCTGTTTTTT. Protein: CSVRLAGRSNTGELFF.

This clone turned up a few times. The gene calls are TRBV28 and TRBJ2-3; 7 positions agree with TRBD2. CDR3 length: 16 residues. The germline V gene has CDR1 MDHEN and CDR2 SYDVKM. V was pared by 4 bases and J by 3 bases, with 10 bases of the junction left unmatched. The CDR3 here is CASSSLGRGGTDTQYF. CDR3 coding DNA: TGTGCCAGCAGTTCTCTAGGGAGGGGCGGAACAGATACGCAGTATTTT.

The chain is built from TRBV7-2 and TRBJ2-7; 7 bases fit TRBD1. Trimming cost V 2 bases and J 4 bases; bases outside gene matches: 11. Per germline, CDR1 SGHTA and CDR2 FQGNSA. The CDR3 totals 16 residues. CDR3 amino acids: CASSLPMIQGEYEQYF. Written as DNA, the CDR3 is TGTGCCAGCAGCTTACCCATGATTCAGGGGGAGTACGAGCAGTACTTC.

The rearrangement uses TRBV7-2 and TRBJ2-4; no reliable D call. The CDR3 loop spans 14 amino acids. Per the germline V gene, CDR1 is SGHTA and CDR2 is FQGNSA. The germline V and J ends were trimmed by 0 bases and 6 bases, with 9 bases remaining between them. The CDR3 DNA reads TGTGCCAGCAGCTTAGCGCCGCAAGGAAACATTCAGTACTTC. The encoded protein is CASSLAPQGNIQYF.

The chain joins TRBV29-1 to TRBJ1-3; possibly TRBD1 for D (6 bases). The CDR3 is 12 residues long. Germline V gives CDR1 SQVTM, CDR2 ANQGSEA. The V gene lost 7 bases and the J gene lost 7 bases, with 14 bases spanning the gap. The CDR3 region has the DNA TGCAGCGCTAAGGGAACAGGGAACACCATATATTTT. This gives the protein CSAKGTGNTIYF.

This clone was observed a few times. Here the CDR3 DNA reads TGTGCCAGCAGCCAAGCGGACCGCACCTACGAGCAGTACTTC. Its protein product is CASSQADRTYEQYF. This chain links TRBV14 with TRBJ2-7, with no clear D. The CDR3 runs to 14 residues. Germline CDR1 and CDR2: SGHDN and FVKESK. Trimming removed 1 base at V and 2 bases at J, with 9 bases between.

The chain recombines TRBV6-5 with TRBJ2-7, with 7 bases identical to TRBD2. V lost 3 bases, J lost 5 bases, and 10 bases stayed unmatched. This CDR3 is 15 amino acids long. Germline V gene data show CDR1 as MNHEY and CDR2 as SVGAGI. The CDR3 loop is CASSYRLAETHEQYF. As DNA, the CDR3 is TGTGCCAGCAGTTATCGGCTAGCGGAGACTCACGAGCAGTACTTC.

This clone was seen only a few times. The chain is built from TRBV29-1 and TRBJ2-2; 10 nucleotides agree with TRBD1. CDR1 is SQVTM and CDR2 is ANQGSEA in the germline V gene. Losses at the gene ends were 7 bases for V and 7 bases for J; bases not matched to a gene: 6. This CDR3 region has 13 residues. The CDR3 loop reads CSARQGAGGELFF. DNA for the CDR3: TGCAGCGCCCGACAGGGGGCCGGCGGGGAGCTGTTTTTT.

The rearrangement joins TRBV7-9 to TRBJ2-7; weak D call: TRBD2 (5 bases). The length of the CDR3 is 14 residues. The ends were cut back, 1 base at V and 3 bases at J, with 10 bases in the middle. Per germline, CDR1 SEHNR and CDR2 FQNEAQ (reference sequence). CDR3 amino acids: CASSLVIEGYEQYF. The DNA for the CDR3 is TGTGCCAGCAGCTTAGTCATTGAGGGCTACGAGCAGTACTTC.

The V gene is TRBV9, the J gene TRBJ2-2, with D tentatively TRBD1 (5 bases). Germline V gives CDR1 SGDLS, CDR2 YYNGEE. The CDR3 spans 17 residues. Trimming shortened V by 0 bases and J by 0 bases, and 12 bases separated the two germline ends. CDR3 protein: CASSVAPTDSNTGELFF. For the CDR3, the DNA is TGTGCCAGCAGCGTAGCCCCGACAGATTCGAACACCGGGGAGCTGTTTTTT.

The chain joins TRBV30 to TRBJ1-5; weak D call: TRBD1 (5 bases). The length of the CDR3 is 14 residues. Looked up from germline, CDR1 is GTSNPN and CDR2 is SVGIG (reference sequence). The V end lost 0 bases, the J end lost 4 bases, and 10 bases lay between the germline ends. CDR3 in DNA: TGTGCCTGGAGTGTGGGGCACCTTAATCAGCCCCAGCATTTT. This sequence encodes CAWSVGHLNQPQHF.

This chain joins TRBV30 and TRBJ1-6, with D possibly TRBD1 on 5 matching bases. V lost 2 bases and J 5 bases, leaving 10 bases between the germline ends. The CDR3 runs to 14 residues. Germline V gene sequence: CDR1 GTSNPN, CDR2 SVGIG (reference sequence). The CDR3 DNA sequence: TGTGCCTGGAGTCCTGACAGCCATAATTCACCCCTCCACTTT. The encoded protein is CAWSPDSHNSPLHF. Filled out from reference TRBV30 and TRBJ1-6, the complete variable domain reads SQTIHQWPATLVQPVGSPLSLECTVEGTSNPNLYWYRQAAGRGLQLLFYSVGIGQISSEVPQNLSASRPQDRQFILSSKKLLLSDSGFYLCAWSPDSHNSPLHFGNGTRLTVT.

The chain uses TRBV29-1 and TRBJ1-1; no reliable D call. The V gene lost 6 bases and the J gene lost 3 bases, with 8 bases spanning the gap. The CDR3 spans 11 residues. The germline V gene encodes CDR1 SQVTM and CDR2 ANQGSEA. As DNA, the CDR3 is TGCAGCGTGGCTATAGACACTGAAGCTTTCTTT. This codes for CSVAIDTEAFF.

V usage is TRBV30 and J usage is TRBJ1-5, with unresolved D. V was shortened by 0 bases and J by 4 bases, with 10 bases between the two germline ends. Germline V CDR1 and CDR2: GTSNPN, SVGIG (reference sequence). This CDR3 is built from 14 residues. The CDR3 bases are TGTGCCTGGAGTGTGAGACACTTAAATCAGCCCCAGCATTTT. Its protein product is CAWSVRHLNQPQHF. Variable domain in full (rest from reference TRBV30 and TRBJ1-5): SQTIHQWPATLVQPVGSPLSLECTVEGTSNPNLYWYRQAAGRGLQLLFYSVGIGQISSEVPQNLSASRPQDRQFILSSKKLLLSDSGFYLCAWSVRHLNQPQHFGDGTRLSIL.

This chain joins TRBV5-1 and TRBJ1-4; D unresolved. Deletions cut 5 bases from V and 4 bases from J, with 9 bases between. CDR3 length: 13 residues. Germline V gene lookup returns CDR1 SGHRS and CDR2 YFSETQ. The CDR3 DNA reads as TGCGCCAGCAGAGACGGAATTAATGAAAAACTGTTTTTT. It yields the protein CASRDGINEKLFF. The full variable domain, its missing parts supplied by reference TRBV5-1 and TRBJ1-4, is KAGVTQTPRYLIKTRGQQVTLSCSPISGHRSVSWYQQTPGQGLQFLFEYFSETQRNKGNFPGRFSGRQFSNSRSEMNVSTLELGDSALYLCASRDGINEKLFFGSGTQLSVL.

The chain is built from TRBV18 and TRBJ2-5; 7 bases are shared with TRBD1. Germline trimming cut 3 bases from V and 3 bases from J; bases unmatched to any gene: 4. The CDR3 contains 14 residues. CDR1 is KGHSH and CDR2 is LQKENI in the germline V gene. The CDR3 loop reads CASSPSTGEETQYF. In nucleotides, the CDR3 is TGTGCCAGCTCACCTAGTACAGGGGAAGAGACCCAGTACTTC.

This chain uses TRBV7-9 with TRBJ2-3; D ambiguous. The CDR3 runs to 13 residues. Between the trimmed V and J ends, which lost 5 bases and 1 base, there was a span of 7 bases. The germline V gene encodes CDR1 SEHNR and CDR2 FQNEAQ (reference sequence). CDR3 region: CASSPAGTDTQYF. CDR3 DNA sequence: TGTGCCAGCAGCCCCGCGGGCACAGATACGCAGTATTTT.

This chain links TRBV7-2 with TRBJ2-3; D perhaps matches TRBD1 (6 bases). Germline CDR1 is SGHTA and CDR2 is FQGNSA. Trimming cost V 5 bases and J 8 bases, with 14 bases left between them. The CDR3 has 13 amino acids. The CDR3 here is CASSEHRARTQYF. CDR3 in DNA: TGTGCCAGCAGCGAGCACAGGGCACGTACGCAGTATTTT.

This clone was counted a few times. CDR3 DNA sequence: TGTGCCAGCAGCCTCGCCCCGGAACCCAGGTTGTACGAGCAGTACTTC. Translated: CASSLAPEPRLYEQYF. The V call is TRBV9, the J call TRBJ2-7; D gene ambiguous. CDR3 size: 16 residues. CDR1 and CDR2 (germline): SGDLS, YYNGEE. V was trimmed by 4 bases and J by 4 bases, leaving 21 bases between them.

The table lists this clone with a few counts. The V gene is TRBV29-1, the J gene TRBJ2-3, with D unclear. Germline CDR1 and CDR2: SQVTM and ANQGSEA. This CDR3 has 16 residues. The V end was cut by 5 bases, the J end by 4 bases, with 22 bases between. The CDR3 is CSVPTPGEPFADTQYF. CDR3 DNA: TGCAGCGTTCCAACCCCAGGAGAGCCTTTTGCAGATACGCAGTATTTT.

The chain employs TRBV29-1 and TRBJ1-1; D call uncertain. CDR3 length: 12 amino acids. Germline CDR1 and CDR2: SQVTM and ANQGSEA. V lost 4 bases and J 2 bases, leaving 8 bases between the germline ends. The CDR3 region is CSVGPANTEAFF. In nucleotides, the CDR3 is TGCAGCGTTGGTCCGGCTAACACTGAAGCTTTCTTT.